This T cell receptor beta chain stems from a study of shared clonotypes between healthy human individuals. Regarding the study as a whole: The four-donor shared clonotypes exceeded non-shared clonotypes in generation probability, with non-shared ones scoring lower.

The naive CD8 fraction comprised CD45RO-negative cells positively selected for CCR7 and excluded terminally differentiated effector memory CD45RA+ cells. This table comes from immunoSEQ multiplex PCR, and its TCRdb copy is limited to in-frame clones, with some not included. Here the sample spans millions of clones, roughly 94% being singletons. About this clone itself: Its antigen is undetermined.

The TCR was taken from a man aged 18 to 35 in good health. Sample: naive CD8+ T cells sorted from blood.

The CDR3 nucleotides are TGTGCCAGCAGCTTCCATTGGAATGAGCAGTTCTTC. Its protein is CASSFHWNEQFF. The chain combines TRBV7-9 with TRBJ2-1; D unresolved. Germline V gene lookup returns CDR1 SEHNR and CDR2 FQNEAQ (reference sequence). V gave up 3 bases and J gave up 7 bases, with 7 bases separating them. The CDR3 consists of 12 residues.